In its sample, the clone carrying this TCR beta chain was seen many times. As yet, its antigen is unknown. CDR1 SGHTA and CDR2 FQGNSA come from the germline V gene. This CDR3 has 12 residues. The V end lost 4 bases, the J end lost 0 bases, and 2 bases lay between the germline ends. This entry belongs to a study of T cell repertoires in cytomegalovirus infection. Background on the study: It was the public TCR beta signatures that indicated both CMV infection and matching HLA type.

Whole-study findings and limits: Based on cumulative public TCR beta family frequency, carriers of CMV plus the relevant HLA were identified. Clonotypes of TCR beta that were HLA-C-restricted and CMV-specific dominated the ex vivo response.

TCRdb independently ran MiXCR on the reads; one entry per CDR3 protein. In the table there are around 530,000 distinct CDR3 sequences, around 27% of which are singletons. The TCR sequence derives from a human donor in good health (CMV status not recorded). Some clones in this sample may be carry-over from other donors' samples. The sample consisted of PBMCs. This chain joins TRBV7-2 and TRBJ2-3; no firm D call. Here the CDR3 reads CASSSSTDTQYF. The CDR3 DNA reads as TGTGCCAGCAGCTCTAGCACAGATACGCAGTATTTT.